This entry concerns a single T cell receptor beta chain. Its cognate antigen is unknown. This specimen belongs to a study of blood T cells in healthy people across ages. Then a second PCR, running roughly 7 to 12 cycles, was carried out with a sample-barcoded 5' primer and a J-beta primer mix. TCRdb recomputed calls from the 5' RACE reads with MiXCR, one row per CDR3 protein. Among approximately 1,700,000 distinct CDR3 sequences listed, about two fifths were seen once. The study's findings and limits: Donor CMV status, an unknown factor, possibly confounded changes in expanded clonotypes.

V lost 5 bases, J lost 3 bases, and 8 bases lay in between. This CDR3 comprises 14 residues. Germline values: CDR1 SGHTA, CDR2 FQGNSA. Sequenced material: blood. The rearrangement uses TRBV7-2 and TRBJ2-6; no definite D call. The origin of this receptor is a human donor in good health. This CDR3 is CASSPQNGANVLTF. The CDR3 region has the DNA TGTGCCAGCAGCCCCCAGAATGGGGCCAACGTCCTGACTTTC.